These 25 T cell receptor beta chains were all obtained from the same sample, sequenced in a study of T-cell reconstitution after alpha-beta-depleted transplantation in children. As it was prepared, the TCRbeta library received unique molecular identifiers. TCRdb analysed the PCR reads with MiXCR anew, one entry per CDR3 protein. The sample lists more than 100,000 distinct CDR3 sequences, about 23% occurring once. The sequencing here drew on PBMCs, mostly from graft donor cells, taken 180 days after TCRalphabeta/CD19-depleted stem cell transplant. The receptors shown here come from a male patient between 2 and 10 years old who had a stem cell transplant for chronic granulomatous disease, so the T cells may come from the graft donor.

There are many counts of this clonotype. This chain uses TRBV29-1 with TRBJ1-5; D is unresolved. Germline CDR1 SQVTM, CDR2 ANQGSEA. The length of the CDR3 is 13 residues. Trimming removed 5 bases from V and 4 bases from J, with 12 bases in between. Written as DNA, the CDR3 is TGCAGCGTTCGAGGGTCTGGGAATCAGCCCCAGCATTTT. Translation: CSVRGSGNQPQHF.

This sequence joins TRBV5-1 and TRBJ2-7; 7 bases fit TRBD1. The V gene end was trimmed by 1 base and the J gene end by 2 bases; junction bases not matched to a gene: 6. This CDR3 spans 15 amino acids. CDR1 is SGHRS and CDR2 is YFSETQ in the germline V gene. The CDR3 DNA is TGCGCCAGCAGCTTGAATGGACAGGAGACCTACGAGCAGTACTTC. This gives the protein CASSLNGQETYEQYF.

This clonotype was observed at least ten times. The gene calls are TRBV3-1 and TRBJ1-1; D call uncertain. The CDR3 has 13 amino acids. The germline V gene encodes CDR1 LGHDT and CDR2 YNNKEL (reference sequence). V was clipped by 5 bases and J by 0 bases, with 7 bases between them. This CDR3 is CASSAEMNTEAFF. CDR3 DNA: TGTGCCAGCAGCGCGGAAATGAACACTGAAGCTTTCTTT.

This clonotype was counted many times. The DNA for the CDR3 is TGTGCCAGCAGTTACACCGCCGTTTTCTCTGGGGCCAACGTCCTGACTTTC. It encodes CASSYTAVFSGANVLTF. V is TRBV6-5 and J is TRBJ2-6; D is unclear. Germline assignment: CDR1 MNHEY and CDR2 SVGAGI. V was shortened by 2 bases and J by 0 bases, with 11 bases between the two germline ends. The CDR3 has 17 amino acids.

This CDR3 reads CASSFSSTDTQYF. In DNA form, the CDR3 reads TGTGCCAGCAGTTTTTCGAGCACAGATACGCAGTATTTT. The rearrangement links TRBV12-3 or TRBV12-4 to TRBJ2-3, with D uncertain. This CDR3 is built from 13 residues. V was clipped by 3 bases and J by 0 bases, with 4 bases between them.

The CDR3 region is CASSQAPWVLAGAVEQFF. The CDR3 coding sequence is TGCGCCAGCAGCCAAGCCCCATGGGTACTAGCGGGAGCGGTTGAGCAGTTCTTC. The chain couples TRBV4-3 to TRBJ2-1; TRBD2 matches at 11 bases. This CDR3 contains 18 residues. Germline V CDR1 and CDR2: LGHNA, YSLEER. The ends lost 1 base at V and 9 bases at J; junction bases unmatched: 14.

This clonotype has just a few counts. J is TRBJ2-4 and V is TRBV20-1; possibly TRBD1 for D (6 bases). CDR3 length: 16 amino acids. V was clipped by 2 bases and J by 0 bases, with 14 bases between them. Germline values: CDR1 DFQATT, CDR2 SNEGSKA (reference sequence). In nucleotides, the CDR3 is TGCAGTGCTAGATACAAAACAGGGTTAGCCAAAAACATTCAGTACTTC. This translates into CSARYKTGLAKNIQYF.

V usage is TRBV21-1 and J usage is TRBJ2-7. TRBV21-1 is designated a pseudogene. The CDR3 covers 9 residues. CDR3 sequence: CASSGEQYF. The CDR3 region has the DNA TGTGCCAGCAGCGGAGAGCAGTACTTC.

This sequence joins TRBV12-3 or TRBV12-4 and TRBJ1-5; D is uncertain. V lost 8 bases and J 6 bases, leaving 11 bases between the germline ends. The CDR3 runs to 12 residues. CDR3 region: CASGFGGQPQHF. The CDR3 DNA is TGTGCCAGCGGATTCGGTGGTCAGCCCCAGCATTTT.

This clonotype was found a few times. The chain carries TRBV10-3 and TRBJ2-7; 10 nucleotides line up with TRBD2. The CDR3 extends over 16 amino acids. CDR1 ENHRY and CDR2 SYGVKD come from the germline V gene. V dropped 2 bases and J dropped 1; count of bases not matched to a gene: 5. DNA of the CDR3: TGTGCCATCAGTGAGGGGGGACTAGCGATATCCTACGAGCAGTACTTC. This translates into CAISEGGLAISYEQYF.

The chain carries TRBV11-2 and TRBJ1-2, with unresolved D. Germline V lookup: CDR1 SGHAT, CDR2 FQNNGV. Trimming pared 0 bases from V and 0 bases from J, leaving 11 bases between. CDR3 length: 16 residues. In DNA form, the CDR3 reads TGTGCCAGCAGCTTAGATGGCAGAACCGCTAACTATGGCTACACCTTC. This codes for CASSLDGRTANYGYTF.

The table lists this clonotype with a few counts. The chain is built from TRBV10-3 and TRBJ2-1, with 10 nucleotides matching TRBD2. Germline V CDR1 and CDR2: ENHRY, SYGVKD. J gave up 2 bases and V 3 bases, and 7 bases lay outside the gene matches. This CDR3 has 17 residues. Written as DNA, the CDR3 is TGTGCCATCAGTGAAGGAATAGCGGGAGGTCCCTACAATGAGCAGTTCTTC. It specifies CAISEGIAGGPYNEQFF.

This clonotype was counted many times. This chain joins TRBV20-1 and TRBJ2-1; D not resolved. V lost 1 base and J lost 6, with 7 bases in between. CDR1 DFQATT and CDR2 SNEGSKA come from the germline V gene (reference sequence). CDR3 length: 12 residues. The CDR3 protein is CSARARSNEQFF. The CDR3 DNA follows: TGCAGTGCTAGAGCTCGGTCCAATGAGCAGTTCTTC.

Many counts were recorded for this clonotype. CDR3 amino acids: CSARAFSGGRINEQFF. The CDR3, as DNA: TGCAGTGCTAGGGCGTTTAGCGGCGGGAGAATCAATGAGCAGTTCTTC. The chain uses TRBV20-1 and TRBJ2-1; 7 bases are shared with TRBD2. J gave up 6 bases and V 3 bases, and 14 bases lay outside the gene matches. CDR1 is DFQATT and CDR2 is SNEGSKA in the germline V gene (reference sequence). The CDR3 consists of 16 residues.

The table lists this clonotype with many counts. J is TRBJ2-1 and V is TRBV12-3 or TRBV12-4; TRBD1 might be the D (5 bases). Deletions cut 1 base from V and 9 bases from J, with 7 bases between. There are 12 residues in the CDR3. The CDR3 bases are TGTGCCAGCAGTTTAGGGGGCGGTGAGCAGTTCTTC. Protein sequence: CASSLGGGEQFF.

This clonotype was found a few times. V and J are TRBV10-3 and TRBJ1-3; D ambiguous. This CDR3 is 16 amino acids long. Per the germline V gene, CDR1 is ENHRY and CDR2 is SYGVKD. Trimming shortened V by 3 bases and J by 0 bases, and 12 bases separated the two germline ends. CDR3 bases: TGTGCCATCAGTGATCATGGACGGAGCTCTGGAAACACCATATATTTT. Translation gives CAISDHGRSSGNTIYF.

This clonotype was found many times. V is TRBV12-3 or TRBV12-4 and J is TRBJ1-5, with TRBD1 matching over 8 bases. J lost 3 bases, V lost 6 bases, and 7 bases had no gene match. This CDR3 spans 15 amino acids. For the CDR3, the DNA is TGTGCCAGCAGCCAGGGACAGGTTAACAATCAGCCCCAGCATTTT. Protein sequence: CASSQGQVNNQPQHF.

This clonotype was counted only a few times. V is TRBV27 and J is TRBJ1-2; D is undetermined. This CDR3 is 13 amino acids long. V was trimmed by 6 bases and J by 2 bases, leaving 10 bases between them. Germline values: CDR1 MNHEY, CDR2 SMNVEV (reference sequence). The CDR3 protein is CASSRTENYGYTF. CDR3 nucleotide sequence: TGTGCCAGCAGCAGGACCGAGAACTATGGCTACACCTTC.

This clonotype occurred many times. The rearrangement joins TRBV3-1 to TRBJ2-7, with 9 bases aligning to TRBD2. This CDR3 spans 13 amino acids. Germline CDR1 reads LGHDT; CDR2 reads YNNKEL (reference sequence). V shed 4 bases and J 9 bases; nucleotides not matched to a gene: 7. CDR3 region: CASSRTSEIGQYF. CDR3 in DNA: TGTGCCAGCAGCCGGACTAGCGAGATTGGGCAGTACTTC.

This clonotype was counted a few times. The rearrangement links TRBV28 to TRBJ2-1; D call uncertain. Germline V lookup: CDR1 MDHEN, CDR2 SYDVKM. The V and J ends lost 6 bases and 5 bases respectively, with 17 bases between them. The CDR3 contains 15 residues. The CDR3 DNA is TGTGCCAGCAGCCTGGTATACGGCGGACACAATGAGCAGTTCTTC. Translation: CASSLVYGGHNEQFF.

This rearrangement joins TRBV12-3 or TRBV12-4 to TRBJ1-1; D gene uncertain. V gave up 3 bases and J gave up 6 bases, with 17 bases separating them. The CDR3 runs 15 residues. CDR3 loop: CASSFDLAAAPEAFF. The DNA for the CDR3 is TGTGCCAGCAGTTTCGACCTTGCGGCAGCTCCTGAAGCTTTCTTT.

The chain recombines TRBV4-2 with TRBJ1-5; the match to TRBD1 covers 9 bases. This CDR3 has 15 residues. Germline V lookup: CDR1 LGHNA, CDR2 YNFKEQ. The trim removed 3 bases at V and 5 bases at J, leaving 5 bases unmatched. The chain's CDR3 is CASSQLRQGDQPQHF. As DNA, the CDR3 is TGTGCCAGCAGCCAGCTTCGACAGGGGGATCAGCCCCAGCATTTT.

The chain combines TRBV5-1 with TRBJ2-7; the match to TRBD2 covers 8 bases. Germline loops: CDR1 SGHRS, CDR2 YFSETQ. V shed 4 bases, J shed 2 bases, and the junction held 11 bases outside the gene matches. This CDR3 is built from 16 residues. The CDR3 loop reads CASSRTGTSQPYEQYF. CDR3 nucleotides: TGCGCCAGCAGCCGTACGGGGACTAGTCAACCCTACGAGCAGTACTTC.

This clonotype was counted between two and nine times. The gene calls are TRBV15 and TRBJ2-1, with a weak D call TRBD1 (5 bases). The CDR3 runs to 15 residues. V shed 1 base and J shed 0 bases, with 7 bases lying between them. The germline V gene has CDR1 LNHNV and CDR2 YYDKDF (reference sequence). The CDR3 DNA is TGTGCCACCAGCAGAGGGACATACTCCTACAATGAGCAGTTCTTC. It codes for CATSRGTYSYNEQFF.

In this sample, this clonotype is medium-sized. The chain couples TRBV7-3 to TRBJ1-1; 7 bases are shared with TRBD1. The germline CDR1 and CDR2 sequences are SGHTA and FQGTGA. CDR3 length equals 13 residues. Unmatched junction bases numbered 5, after V lost 2 bases and J lost 8 bases. The CDR3 nucleotides are TGTGCCAGCAGCTTACGGGGACAGCTAGAAGCTTTCTTT. This codes for CASSLRGQLEAFF.